A selection of T cell receptor beta chains follows, all from one sample in a study of CD8+ T cells in alopecia areata. The data were produced by immunoSEQ multiplex PCR, yet TCRdb's version contains in-frame clones alone and is incomplete. The sample shows over 100,000 clones, roughly three fifths of them seen only once. Sequenced material: CD8+ T cells sorted from blood, taken at week 24, from a patient treated with tofacitinib. Receptor source: a human donor with alopecia areata. Both conserved end residues are trimmed from each CDR3. Only some rows state a clone size, as once, few, many or a class for expanded clones.

V gene,clone size,CDR3 protein
TRBV29-1,.,SVDPGGIATEAF
TRBV4-1,.,ASSLGTGGSYEQY
TRBV29-1,few,SVVDRDYGYT
TRBV11-2,.,ASSSPEGWETQY
TRBV19,.,ASSNDAGTGFAGELF
TRBV5-6,.,ASSPGDYGYT
TRBV6-6,few,ASSYSTGELF
TRBV13,.,ASSLRGWRDEETQY
TRBV11-2,.,ASGRGHRGETQY
TRBV15,.,ATSRERGIREKLF
TRBV4-2,few,ASSQRDRYQY
TRBV30,.,AWSVGNEKLF
TRBV27,once,ASKSGGNQPQH
TRBV5-1,.,ASSLDRQDLVNGYT
TRBV7-8,.,ASSLAAGELF
TRBV19,.,ASSPDQLWRLPDTQY
TRBV30,.,AWTPDIPNTGELF
TRBV5-6,.,ASSLDAAFYEQY
TRBV7-6,.,ASSADREETQY
TRBV5-1,.,ASSLGTGSNQPQH
TRBV9,.,ASSVGYRNEQF
TRBV30,once,AWGHGGFDTQY
TRBV11-2,.,ASSSYPKHQETQY
TRBV7-9,.,ASSFTGPRQETQY
TRBV7-8,.,ASSPPFSNQPQH
TRBV29-1,many,SVVLGTEAF
TRBV19,.,ASSMGEGNQPQH
TRBV13,few,ASSFGSGGAYNEQF
TRBV10-3,few,AISESRTGSTDTQY
TRBV5-6,.,ASSLREQAGSPLH
TRBV5-6,.,ASSVLTGATNTEAF
TRBV13,.,ASSSSSGGAYEQF
TRBV7-7,few,ASSFERLLSGTDTQY
TRBV4-1,.,ASSQEARDTQY
TRBV30,.,AWDPLTSAGEQF
TRBV10-3,.,AISESTRENTGELF
TRBV11-2,few,ASSPAGLKLF
TRBV29-1,few,SVVQELYGYT
TRBV7-9,.,ASSSGTGLYGYT
TRBV2,.,ASRLAVGPGNEQF
TRBV5-6,.,ASSLMTEYSTDTQY
TRBV5-6,.,ASISGGGYGYT
TRBV13,.,ASSQDYEQY
TRBV13,once,ASSFKVYEQY
TRBV7-9,.,ASSLTGGRGTGELF
TRBV7-7,.,ASSLVASGGAQETQY
TRBV13,few,ASSTRGQFEKLF
TRBV5-1,.,ALRGTAGTDTQY
TRBV30,.,AWSEASGFLGDTQY